This TCR beta chain comes out of a study of cytomegalovirus exposure and HLA in healthy donors. Study-wide findings and caveats: It was only CMV serostatus that was available as immune exposure information. It was approximately 150 TCR beta chains that were listed as cytomegalovirus-associated.

Vbeta (60) and Jbeta (13) primers were used in the PCR. Method: immunoSEQ multiplex PCR; TCRdb's copy keeps in-frame clones and lacks some. Of 100,000 to 150,000 clones listed, approximately 80% are singletons. As to this clone: Its target is not known.

The germline V gene has CDR1 MNHNS and CDR2 SASEGT. Trimming cost V 5 bases and J 2 bases, with 11 bases left between them. This CDR3 is built from 14 residues. The chain joins TRBV6-1 to TRBJ2-3; TRBD2 might be the D (6 bases). Sample: PBMCs. The clonotype comes from a man aged 25 to 45 in good health and CMV-seropositive. CDR3 loop: CASSLARATDTQYF. As DNA, the CDR3 is TGTGCCAGCAGTCTAGCGAGGGCCACAGATACGCAGTATTTT.